The table lists the clone carrying this TCR beta chain with many counts. The data originate from a study of neurological immune-mediated disorders. V shed 5 bases and J shed 3 bases, with 10 bases lying between them. Germline V gene lookup returns CDR1 SEHNR and CDR2 FQNEAQ (reference sequence). The CDR3 covers 13 residues. The making of cDNA relied on 5'RACE with 10-nucleotide random UMIs. TCRdb used MiXCR to reprocess the 5' RACE reads, holding one entry per CDR3 protein. The sample comprises approximately 100,000 distinct CDR3 sequences, 3.5% of which are singletons, and approximately 2.9% rests with the top ten.

The sample taken for sequencing was PBMCs. This rearrangement joins TRBV7-9 to TRBJ2-5, with D perhaps TRBD1 or TRBD2 (5 bases each). This clonotype was obtained from a woman aged 45-65 years with multiple sclerosis. CDR3 nucleotides: TGTGCCAGCAGCCGGGACCCTGAAGAGACCCAGTACTTC. Encoded protein: CASSRDPEETQYF.